These 28 T cell receptor beta chains were sequenced from one sample in a study of tissue T cells after allogeneic stem cell transplantation. The repertoire was sequenced with immunoSEQ multiplex PCR; TCRdb's copy has only in-frame clones and lacks some. The table lists roughly 21,000 clones, roughly three quarters of them singletons. Sequenced input: blood. The origin of the receptors is a female BALB/c mouse in good health. For this mouse line, the MHC haplotype is H2-d.

About this clone: The genes and germline here are from mouse. From the germline J gene comes the end of the CDR3, since the read stops 1 residue before it. This chain connects TRBV5 to TRBJ1-4; TRBD1 might be the D (5 bases). The CDR3 contains 16 residues. From germline, CDR1 is LGHNA and CDR2 YNLKQL (reference sequence). V was pared by 4 bases and J by 0 bases, with 12 bases between. CDR3 DNA, as far as it was read: TGTGCCAGCAGCCCCTCCGGGGGGTTTTCCAACGAAAGATTATTT. Its translation: CASSPSGGFSNERLF. The full CDR3 is CASSPSGGFSNERLFF.

Worth noting for this clone: The genes are named according to mouse. The CDR3 is cut off 1 residue early in the read; its end comes from the germline J gene. The V call is TRBV1, the J call TRBJ2-3; D may be TRBD1 (6 bases). This CDR3 region has 15 residues. CDR1 and CDR2 from the germline V gene are NSQYPW and LRSPGD (reference sequence). V was clipped by 4 bases and J by 0 bases, with 11 bases between them. The CDR3 loop reads CTCSVGTTSAETLYF. Partial CDR3 DNA: TGCACCTGCAGTGTCGGGACAACTAGTGCAGAAACGCTGTAT.

This clone has just one count. Genes here carry mouse names. The read halts 1 residue ahead of the CDR3 end, with the missing end drawn from the germline J gene. The chain joins TRBV19 to TRBJ1-3; no definite D call. There are 13 residues in the CDR3. V lost 4 bases to trimming and J lost 1 base, with 6 bases between them. The germline V gene has CDR1 FNHDT and CDR2 SITEND (reference sequence). The CDR3 DNA, read in part, is TGTGCCAGCAGTCGACAATCTGGAAATACGCTCTAT. It translates to CASSRQSGNTLY. The entire CDR3 protein reads CASSRQSGNTLYF. Complete variable domain (other parts from reference TRBV19 and TRBJ1-3): GGIITQTPKFLIGQEGQKLTLKCQQNFNHDTMYWYRQDSGKGLRLIYYSITENDLQKGDLSEGYDASREKKSSFSLTVTSAQKNEMAVFLCASSRQSGNTLYFGEGSRLIVV.

As regards this clone: Gene labels here are mouse ones. The CDR3 end lies 1 residue beyond the end of the read and is filled in from the germline J gene. V and J are TRBV29 and TRBJ2-5, with unresolved D. V lost 2 bases, J lost 6 bases, and 6 bases lay in between. Germline V gene lookup returns CDR1 MSHET and CDR2 SYDVDS. This CDR3 has 12 residues. The CDR3 bases that were read are TGTGCTAGCAGTTTAAGAGGGGACACCCAGTAC. Translating it yields CASSLRGDTQY. The CDR3, in full, reads CASSLRGDTQYF.

As to this clone: Gene names and germline refer to mouse. CDR3: CASPSTGSSAETLYF. The sequenced CDR3 bases are TGTGCCTCCCCCTCGACTGGGTCTAGTGCAGAAACGCTGTAT. The J gene is TRBJ2-3, the V gene TRBV31, with 7 bases matching TRBD2. The CDR3 end lies 1 residue beyond the end of the read and is filled in from the germline J gene. This CDR3 spans 15 amino acids. With V trimmed by 7 bases and J by 0 bases, 10 bases remained unmatched. Germline CDR1 reads GKSSPN; CDR2 reads SITVG.

With regard to this clone: Gene names follow the mouse nomenclature. The read terminates 1 residue ahead of where the CDR3 ends, so the germline J gene completes it. The rearrangement links TRBV13-1 to TRBJ2-5; 11 nucleotides agree with TRBD2. The germline V gene has CDR1 NSHNY and CDR2 SYGAGN. This CDR3 has 15 amino acids. V shed 0 bases and J 5 bases; nucleotides not matched to a gene: 2. The chain's CDR3 is CASSDDWGGPDTQYF. CDR3 DNA, as far as it was read: TGTGCCAGCAGTGATGACTGGGGGGGCCCAGACACCCAGTAC.

Remarks on this clone: Mouse names are used for the genes. The read falls 1 residue short of the CDR3 end, and the missing part is taken from the germline J gene. The gene calls are TRBV31 and TRBJ2-3; 9 bases are a match to TRBD2. This CDR3 comprises 14 residues. CDR1 is GKSSPN, CDR2 SITVG, per germline. V lost 5 bases, J lost 0 bases, and 3 bases stayed unmatched. The CDR3 DNA, read in part, is TGTGCCTGGGGACTGGGGCCTAGTGCAGAAACGCTGTAT. The encoded protein is CAWGLGPSAETLY. The CDR3 as a whole reads CAWGLGPSAETLYF.

Comment on this clone: Mouse germline and gene names are used. The CDR3 end is not reached by the read, which stops 1 residue before it; the germline J gene fills it in. V is TRBV20 and J is TRBJ2-4; TRBD2 might be the D (6 bases). The ends were cut back, 5 bases at V and 2 bases at J, with 11 bases in the middle. The germline V gene has CDR1 GFQATS and CDR2 STVNSAI. The CDR3 totals 13 residues. The CDR3 DNA, read in part, is TGTGGTGCTCCCTTGGGGGATCAAAACACCTTGTAC. Its translation is CGAPLGDQNTLY. The complete CDR3 protein is CGAPLGDQNTLYF.

Comment on this clone: Gene names refer to mouse genes. The read finishes 1 residue shy of the CDR3 end, and the germline J gene is used to complete it. The chain has TRBV1 and TRBJ2-7; no clear D gene. This CDR3 is built from 12 residues. V was shortened by 4 bases and J by 0 bases, with 4 bases between the two germline ends. Looked up from germline, CDR1 is NSQYPW and CDR2 is LRSPGD (reference sequence). The CDR3 region is CTCSDTSYEQYF. The sequenced CDR3 bases are TGCACCTGCAGTGACACCTCCTATGAACAGTAC.

Comments on this clone: The germline and genes are mouse ones. The CDR3 is cut off 1 residue early in the read; its end comes from the germline J gene. J is TRBJ2-7 and V is TRBV19, with TRBD2 identical over 7 bases. The length of the CDR3 is 12 residues. With 4 bases clipped from V and 3 bases from J, the junction kept 1 base outside the gene matches. Germline V lookup: CDR1 FNHDT, CDR2 SITEND (reference sequence). The chain's CDR3 is CASSPGGYEQYF. The CDR3 bases that were read are TGTGCCAGCAGTCCTGGGGGCTATGAACAGTAC.

In regard to this clone: The listed genes are named as in mouse. The read comes to an end 1 residue before the CDR3 does, leaving the germline J gene to fill in the end. The V gene is TRBV13-3, the J gene TRBJ1-3, with D possibly matching TRBD1 (6 bases). The CDR3 extends over 15 amino acids. CDR1 is NNHDY, CDR2 SYVADS, per germline. The V and J ends lost 4 bases and 0 bases respectively, with 11 bases between them. Here the CDR3 reads CASSLTGNSGNTLYF. The DNA read from the CDR3 is TGTGCCAGCAGTCTGACAGGCAATTCTGGAAATACGCTCTAT.

Notes on this clone: Gene names are the mouse ones. The read ends 1 residue shy of where the CDR3 ends; the end is completed using the germline J gene. The rearrangement joins TRBV5 to TRBJ1-6; tentatively, D is TRBD1 (5 bases). TRBJ1-6 falls under the ORF class, with uncertain function. The V and J ends lost 3 bases and 7 bases respectively, with 10 bases between them. This CDR3 comprises 14 residues. Germline CDR1 LGHNA, CDR2 YNLKQL (reference sequence). CDR3 residues: CASSHQGRNSPLYF. CDR3 DNA (partial): TGTGCCAGCAGCCATCAGGGTAGGAATTCGCCCCTCTAC.

To note about this clone: The gene symbols are mouse symbols. The sequence runs out 1 residue before the end of the CDR3; the remainder is reconstructed from the germline J gene. The genes are TRBV13-1 and TRBJ2-1; tentatively, D is TRBD1 or TRBD2 (5 bases each). The V gene's germline CDR1 is NSHNY and CDR2 SYGAGN. This CDR3 has 14 residues. The ends were cut back, 2 bases at V and 3 bases at J, with 9 bases in the middle. Here the CDR3 reads CASSEPGTYAEQFF. The CDR3 bases that were read are TGTGCCAGCAGTGAACCTGGGACCTATGCTGAGCAGTTC.

Note on this clone: Gene names and germline refer to mouse. The CDR3 is cut off 1 residue early in the read; its end comes from the germline J gene. This chain links TRBV5 with TRBJ2-2; TRBD2 aligns across 10 bases. This CDR3 has 15 amino acids. Germline values: CDR1 LGHNA, CDR2 YNLKQL (reference sequence). The junction had 3 bases not matched to a gene; V was cut back by 5 bases and J by 3 bases. CDR3 sequence: CASSFGLGDTGQLYF. CDR3 DNA (partial): TGTGCCAGCAGCTTCGGACTGGGGGACACCGGGCAGCTCTAC.

In regard to this clone: The genes are named according to mouse. The sequenced fragment ends 1 residue before the CDR3 boundary, so the rest is inferred from the germline J gene. The chain combines TRBV4 with TRBJ2-4; 10 bases are shared with TRBD2. The germline V gene encodes CDR1 LGHDT and CDR2 YNNKQL (reference sequence). The V and J ends lost 6 bases and 3 bases, in that order; junction bases with no gene match: 3. The CDR3 extends over 14 amino acids. Incomplete CDR3 DNA: TGTGCCAGCAGTTGGGACTGGGGACAAAACACCTTGTAC. This codes for CASSWDWGQNTLY. The CDR3 in its entirety is CASSWDWGQNTLYF.

For this clone: Gene names are the mouse ones. The read stops 1 residue short of the end of the CDR3; the missing end is completed from the germline J gene. V is TRBV13-2 and J is TRBJ2-5; D is uncertain. The CDR3 covers 13 residues. Germline-derived CDR1 and CDR2 are NNHNN and SYGAGS (reference sequence). Trimming left V 3 bases short and J 2 bases short, with 7 bases between. CDR3 in amino acids: CASGARFQDTQYF. The sequenced part of the CDR3 DNA is TGTGCCAGCGGTGCCAGATTCCAAGACACCCAGTAC.

In this sample, this clone turned up a few times. Germline and genes: mouse. The read ends 1 residue before the CDR3 terminus; that terminus is restored from the germline J gene. The rearrangement uses TRBV4 and TRBJ1-2; D gene ambiguous. The V gene lost 5 bases and the J gene lost 5 bases, with 9 bases spanning the gap. This CDR3 comprises 12 residues. Germline-derived CDR1 and CDR2 are LGHDT and YNNKQL (reference sequence). The part of the CDR3 DNA that was read is TGTGCCAGCAGCCCCCGGGGTTCCGACTACACC. It specifies CASSPRGSDYT. Given in full, the CDR3 is CASSPRGSDYTF.

As regards this clone: Gene names are mouse gene names. The read terminates 1 residue ahead of where the CDR3 ends, so the germline J gene completes it. The chain recombines TRBV19 with TRBJ2-3, with 10 bases lining up with TRBD2. CDR1 and CDR2 from the germline V gene are FNHDT and SITEND (reference sequence). The CDR3 is 16 amino acids. With V trimmed by 0 bases and J by 0 bases, 1 base remained unmatched. The CDR3 bases that were read are TGTGCCAGCAGTATAGAGACTGGGGGGAGTGCAGAAACGCTGTAT. This translates into CASSIETGGSAETLY. The CDR3 reads in full as CASSIETGGSAETLYF.

Worth noting for this clone: Gene names and germline refer to mouse. Read coverage stops 1 residue before the CDR3 terminus; the germline J gene supplies the remainder. The chain links TRBV1 to TRBJ2-1; 12 nucleotides agree with TRBD2. The germline V gene has CDR1 NSQYPW and CDR2 LRSPGD (reference sequence). CDR3 length equals 12 residues. The sequenced part of the CDR3 DNA is TGCAAAAGGACTGGGGGGGGAGCTGAGCAGTTC. Residues: CKRTGGGAEQF. The CDR3 as a whole reads CKRTGGGAEQFF.

There are a few counts of this clone. Here the gene names and germline are mouse. Coverage ceases 1 residue before the CDR3 finishes, and the germline J gene fills in the end. The chain has TRBV20 and TRBJ1-2; 9 nucleotides line up with TRBD1. The trim removed 1 base at V and 4 bases at J, leaving 7 bases unmatched. CDR3 length equals 15 residues. Germline V gene sequence: CDR1 GFQATS, CDR2 STVNSAI. The sequenced CDR3 bases are TGTGGTGCTAGGGGCCGGGACAGGGCGAGCTCCGACTACACC. Its translation is CGARGRDRASSDYT. The entire CDR3 protein is CGARGRDRASSDYTF.

On this clone itself: Gene names denote mouse genes. The missing CDR3 end, 1 residue past where the read stops, is filled in from the germline J gene. The V gene is TRBV1, the J gene TRBJ1-3; D unclear. Germline V CDR1 and CDR2: NSQYPW, LRSPGD (reference sequence). The CDR3 has 15 residues. Trimming took off 1 base at V and 0 bases at J, with 7 bases between the two ends. CDR3 amino acids: CTCSAGRNSGNTLYF. CDR3 bases read: TGCACCTGCAGTGCAGGCAGGAATTCTGGAAATACGCTCTAT.

A note on this clone: Gene names are mouse gene names. The CDR3 goes on 1 residue after the read ends, and that part is filled in from the germline J gene. This sequence joins TRBV13-3 and TRBJ2-7; 12 bases align to TRBD1. From germline, CDR1 is NNHDY and CDR2 SYVADS. Trimming removed 4 bases from V and 5 bases from J; junction bases left unmatched: 7. This CDR3 spans 15 amino acids. The CDR3 sequence: CASSPSGTGGDEQYF. CDR3 DNA, as far as it was read: TGTGCCAGCAGTCCCTCCGGGACAGGGGGCGATGAACAGTAC.

Of note for this clone: Genes and germline are mouse. The CDR3 end is not reached by the read, which stops 1 residue before it; the germline J gene fills it in. The gene calls are TRBV13-2 and TRBJ2-4; D not resolved. V was cut by 3 bases and J by 3 bases, with 8 bases left in between. The CDR3 runs 13 residues. The V gene's germline CDR1 is NNHNN and CDR2 SYGAGS (reference sequence). The DNA read from the CDR3 is TGTGCCAGCGGTGCCACAAGACAAAACACCTTGTAC. Amino acids: CASGATRQNTLY. The entire CDR3 is CASGATRQNTLYF.

As for this clone: The germline and genes are mouse ones. The read ends 1 residue early relative to the CDR3; the germline J gene fills the gap. The same CDR3 arises from other DNA sequences in this sample as well. This chain joins TRBV5 and TRBJ2-1, with D possibly TRBD1 on 6 matching bases. CDR3 size: 15 residues. Per germline, CDR1 LGHNA and CDR2 YNLKQL (reference sequence). V lost 0 bases and J 4 bases, leaving 10 bases between the germline ends. Partial CDR3 DNA: TGTGCCAGCAGCCAAGAGGGACAACCATATGCTGAGCAGTTC. This codes for CASSQEGQPYAEQF. The CDR3 in full is CASSQEGQPYAEQFF.

Of note for this clone: Genes here carry mouse names. The read ends 1 residue before the CDR3 terminus; that terminus is restored from the germline J gene. The V and J genes are TRBV13-3 and TRBJ2-7; D is perhaps TRBD2 (6 bases). Germline CDR1 is NNHDY and CDR2 is SYVADS. Trimming left V 5 bases short and J 4 bases short, with 7 bases between. This CDR3 contains 11 residues. Incomplete CDR3 DNA: TGTGCCAGCAGGCTGGGGTATGAACAGTAC. This translates into CASRLGYEQY. The CDR3 in its entirety is CASRLGYEQYF.

In the case of this clone: All gene names here are mouse names. Sequencing ends 1 residue short of the CDR3 end; the germline J gene provides the rest. The genes are TRBV13-2 and TRBJ2-4; TRBD1 matches 7 bases. Trimming cost V 5 bases and J 3 bases; bases outside gene matches: 6. The CDR3 consists of 14 residues. Germline CDR1 NNHNN, CDR2 SYGAGS (reference sequence). CDR3 region: CASGPRDRQNTLYF. The sequenced part of the CDR3 DNA is TGTGCCAGCGGGCCCCGGGACAGACAAAACACCTTGTAC.

Comment on this clone: Mouse gene names and germline throughout. The read ends 1 residue shy of where the CDR3 ends; the end is completed using the germline J gene. The V call is TRBV29, the J call TRBJ2-5; 8 positions match TRBD1. From germline, CDR1 is MSHET and CDR2 SYDVDS. This CDR3 contains 15 residues. The trim removed 4 bases at V and 0 bases at J, leaving 3 bases unmatched. The CDR3 region is CASSYNRGNQDTQYF. The sequenced part of the CDR3 DNA is TGTGCTAGCAGTTACAACAGGGGGAACCAAGACACCCAGTAC.

As for this clone: The genes and germline here are from mouse. Sequencing ends 1 residue short of the CDR3 end; the germline J gene provides the rest. J is TRBJ2-7 and V is TRBV29; tentative D call: TRBD1 (6 bases). V gave up 3 bases and J gave up 7 bases, with 10 bases separating them. CDR1 and CDR2 (germline): MSHET, SYDVDS. The CDR3 runs to 12 residues. The covered CDR3 bases are TGTGCTAGCAGTTTGAGGGGGTGGGAACAGTAC. Residues: CASSLRGWEQY. The full-length CDR3 reads as CASSLRGWEQYF. Supplemented by reference TRBV29 and TRBJ2-7, the full variable domain reads DMKVTQMPRYLIKRMGENVLLECGQDMSHETMYWYRQDPGLGLQLIYISYDVDSNSEGDIPKGYRVSRKKREHFSLILDSAKTNQTSVYFCASSLRGWEQYFGPGTRLTVL.